The entry below gives a single T cell receptor beta chain sequence along with its context. The record originates from a study of control samples from healthy donors and cancer patients. This CDR3 contains 15 residues. Germline V gene sequence: CDR1 MNHNY, CDR2 SVGAGI (reference sequence). V was clipped by 8 bases and J by 4 bases; unmatched bases: 11. The protocol was immunoSEQ multiplex PCR, while the TCRdb copy is restricted to in-frame clones and leaves out a portion. The sample has tens of thousands of clones; 94% are singletons. The sample consisted of blood. V is TRBV6-6 and J is TRBJ2-7; 10 positions agree with TRBD1. The clonotype was recovered from a woman younger than 35 in good health. CDR3 coding DNA: TGTGCCAGCCTGAGTTCGACAGGGGGCAAGTACGAGCAGTACTTC. Translated, it gives CASLSSTGGKYEQYF.